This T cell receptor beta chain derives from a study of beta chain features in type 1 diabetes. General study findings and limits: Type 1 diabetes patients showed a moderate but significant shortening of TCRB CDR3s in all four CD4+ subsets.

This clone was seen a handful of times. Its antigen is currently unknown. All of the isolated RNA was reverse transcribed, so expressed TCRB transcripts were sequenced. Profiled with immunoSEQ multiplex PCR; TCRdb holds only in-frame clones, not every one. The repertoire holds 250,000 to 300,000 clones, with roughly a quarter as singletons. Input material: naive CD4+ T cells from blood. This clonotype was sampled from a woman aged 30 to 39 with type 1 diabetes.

The CDR3 region has the DNA TGCAGCGTTATTGGGGGGTTGGGCAGACAGGGACCGAATGCTTTCTTT. Translating gives CSVIGGLGRQGPNAFF. The J gene is TRBJ1-1, the V gene TRBV29-1, with 7 bases matching TRBD1. V lost 5 bases, J lost 11 bases, and 23 bases stayed unmatched. This CDR3 has 16 amino acids. Germline CDR1 SQVTM, CDR2 ANQGSEA.